Each of the 22 T cell receptor beta chains below was sequenced from the same sample in a study of cytomegalovirus exposure and HLA in healthy donors. PCR was performed using 60 Vbeta and 13 Jbeta primers. The table came from immunoSEQ multiplex PCR; TCRdb's copy has only in-frame clones and leaves some out. The sample has 110,000 to 150,000 clones, more than 60% seen once. Sequenced sample: PBMCs. These receptors were collected from a male donor in good health and CMV-seronegative.

This clone was found a few times. V is TRBV9 and J is TRBJ2-3, with 7 bases matching TRBD2. The CDR3 contains 17 residues. Per germline, CDR1 SGDLS and CDR2 YYNGEE. Unmatched junction bases numbered 12, after V lost 4 bases and J lost 1 base. The CDR3 DNA is TGTGCCAGCAGCCCCTCCGGTAGGAGCGGGGGCACAGATACGCAGTATTTT. Translating it yields CASSPSGRSGGTDTQYF.

The chain uses TRBV7-2 and TRBJ2-7; TRBD1 matches 7 bases. The J segment lost 6 bases and the V segment lost 1 base, leaving 6 bases of the junction unmatched. The CDR3 extends over 14 amino acids. Germline CDR1 SGHTA, CDR2 FQGNSA. CDR3 nucleotide sequence: TGTGCCAGCAGCTTAGACGGACAGGCCGCCGAGCAGTACTTC. This translates into CASSLDGQAAEQYF. The full variable domain, in which reference TRBV7-2 and TRBJ2-7 provide the parts outside the CDR3, is GAGVSQSPSNKVTEKGKDVELRCDPISGHTALYWYRQSLGQGLEFLIYFQGNSAPDKSGLPSDRFSAERTGGSVSTLTIQRTQQEDSAVYLCASSLDGQAAEQYFGPGTRLTVT.

This clone appeared a few times. The chain uses TRBV19 and TRBJ1-2, with 7 bases aligning to TRBD1. Germline CDR1 is LNHDA and CDR2 is SQIVND (reference sequence). V shed 4 bases and J 8 bases; nucleotides not matched to a gene: 19. The CDR3 is 17 amino acids. The chain's CDR3 is CASSNHSLRQGSGGYTF. CDR3 bases: TGTGCCAGTAGTAACCACTCACTCCGACAGGGCTCGGGCGGCTACACCTTC.

This chain connects TRBV29-1 to TRBJ1-2; possibly TRBD1 for D (5 bases). Germline values: CDR1 SQVTM, CDR2 ANQGSEA. V lost 3 bases and J lost 4, with 21 bases in between. This CDR3 is 16 amino acids long. CDR3 protein: CSVEEEGKKNPYGYTF. CDR3 coding DNA: TGCAGCGTTGAGGAGGAGGGGAAAAAGAACCCCTATGGCTACACCTTC.

The chain has TRBV11-2 and TRBJ1-1; TRBD1 agrees at 8 bases. Per the germline V gene, CDR1 is SGHAT and CDR2 is FQNNGV. The CDR3 totals 17 residues. Losses at the gene ends were 7 bases for V and 3 bases for J; bases not matched to a gene: 16. DNA of the CDR3: TGTGCCAGCACCCTTGGAAGGGCAGGGGGCTTGTACACTGAAGCTTTCTTT. Its protein product is CASTLGRAGGLYTEAFF.

The sample holds one count of this clone. The CDR3 here is CASSKTGTGHSGANVLTF. The CDR3 DNA follows: TGTGCCAGCAGTAAGACCGGGACAGGGCACTCTGGGGCCAACGTCCTGACTTTC. The chain employs TRBV2 and TRBJ2-6; 9 bases line up with TRBD1. The J segment lost 0 bases and the V segment lost 5 bases, leaving 8 bases of the junction unmatched. Per germline, CDR1 SNHLY and CDR2 FYNNEI. The CDR3 is 18 residues long.

The chain has TRBV7-8 and TRBJ2-7; 7 nucleotides agree with TRBD1. The CDR3 length is 13 residues. Per germline, CDR1 SGHVS and CDR2 FQNEAQ. Trimming took 4 bases from V and 7 from J; bases not matched to a gene: 7. The CDR3 nucleotides read TGTGCCAGCAGCTCGGCCCCAGGGGGTGAGCAGTACTTC. Its translation: CASSSAPGGEQYF.

The V gene is TRBV27, the J gene TRBJ2-5, with D possibly being TRBD1 (5 bases). This CDR3 has 15 residues. Germline V gene data show CDR1 as MNHEY and CDR2 as SMNVEV (reference sequence). Trimming left V 2 bases short and J 1 base short, with 11 bases between. The CDR3 region has the DNA TGTGCCAGCAGTTTAACGGAGACAGCCCAAGAGACCCAGTACTTC. Its translation: CASSLTETAQETQYF.

The rearrangement links TRBV5-1 to TRBJ2-2; 7 bases line up with TRBD1. The germline CDR1 and CDR2 sequences are SGHRS and YFSETQ. The CDR3 length is 16 residues. The V and J ends lost 5 bases and 0 bases, in that order; junction bases with no gene match: 7. The CDR3 loop is CASSPPGQTNTGELFF. CDR3 bases: TGCGCCAGCAGTCCCCCGGGACAGACGAACACCGGGGAGCTGTTTTTT.

J is TRBJ2-1 and V is TRBV29-1; 7 nucleotides agree with TRBD2. This CDR3 has 16 amino acids. The V gene's germline CDR1 is SQVTM and CDR2 ANQGSEA. Trimming took 1 base from V and 3 from J; bases not matched to a gene: 9. The CDR3 DNA sequence: TGCAGCGTTGAAGGAGGAGGAGCGGGATTCTACAATGAGCAGTTCTTC. Amino acid sequence: CSVEGGGAGFYNEQFF.

As DNA, the CDR3 is TGTGCCAGCAGTGAAGCTGACAGGAGGGCTTTCTTT. Translating it yields CASSEADRRAFF. The chain joins TRBV2 to TRBJ1-1; tentatively, D is TRBD1 (6 bases). The CDR3 has 12 residues. Germline lookup yields CDR1 SNHLY and CDR2 FYNNEI. V gave up 0 bases and J gave up 11 bases, with 10 bases separating them.

The genes are TRBV5-1 and TRBJ2-2; 7 bases map to TRBD1. The CDR3 loop spans 15 amino acids. The germline CDR1 and CDR2 sequences are SGHRS and YFSETQ. V shed 6 bases and J 0 bases; nucleotides not matched to a gene: 5. The CDR3 loop reads CASTQGPANTGELFF. CDR3 coding DNA: TGCGCCAGCACACAGGGGCCTGCGAACACCGGGGAGCTGTTTTTT.

The chain recombines TRBV27 with TRBJ2-7; 9 bases line up with TRBD2. Looked up from germline, CDR1 is MNHEY and CDR2 is SMNVEV (reference sequence). This CDR3 region has 15 residues. J was trimmed by 5 bases and V by 6 bases; bases with no gene match: 11. The CDR3 bases are TGTGCCAGCAGACACATAGCGGGAGCGTTCGACGAGCAGTACTTC. This gives the protein CASRHIAGAFDEQYF.

CDR3 amino acids: CASSPAGDSYGYTF. Written as DNA, the CDR3 is TGTGCCAGCTCACCTGCAGGGGATTCCTATGGCTACACCTTC. The chain uses TRBV18 and TRBJ1-2; D perhaps matches TRBD1 (6 bases). The length of the CDR3 is 14 residues. Trimming took off 3 bases at V and 4 bases at J, with 12 bases between the two ends. Germline-derived CDR1 and CDR2 are KGHSH and LQKENI. Together with reference TRBV18 and TRBJ1-2, the CDR3 gives the full variable domain: NAGVMQNPRHLVRRRGQEARLRCSPMKGHSHVYWYRQLPEEGLKFMVYLQKENIIDESGMPKERFSAEFPKEGPSILRIQQVVRGDSAAYFCASSPAGDSYGYTFGSGTRLTVV.

The genes are TRBV5-1 and TRBJ2-3, with TRBD2 as a possible D gene (6 bases). The CDR3 has 18 amino acids. CDR1 and CDR2 (germline): SGHRS, YFSETQ. V lost 2 bases and J lost 5, with 24 bases in between. The CDR3 nucleotides read TGCGCCAGCAGCTTTGGGACCGGTAGCGGCCAACACGGAGATACGCAGTATTTT. Translated, it gives CASSFGTGSGQHGDTQYF.

This chain uses TRBV7-9 with TRBJ1-2; 10 bases align to TRBD1. V lost 5 bases, J lost 1 base, and 4 bases stayed unmatched. The CDR3 is made up of 15 amino acids. Germline CDR1 and CDR2: SEHNR and FQNEAQ (reference sequence). This CDR3 reads CASSIDRGRNYGYTF. The CDR3 region has the DNA TGTGCCAGCAGCATAGACAGGGGGCGTAACTATGGCTACACCTTC.

This clone has a single count. The rearrangement joins TRBV6-5 to TRBJ2-3; TRBD2 agrees at 8 bases. Germline values: CDR1 MNHEY, CDR2 SVGAGI. Trimming removed 6 bases from V and 4 bases from J; junction bases left unmatched: 9. CDR3 size: 15 residues. The CDR3 region is CASSPLGGGPDTQYF. The DNA for the CDR3 is TGTGCCAGCAGCCCCCTCGGGGGGGGCCCAGATACGCAGTATTTT.

For the CDR3, the DNA is TGTGCCAGTAGTCTCTCTTCCGGGACAGGGGGCCCAAACGACGGTCAGCCCCAGCATTTT. Its protein product is CASSLSSGTGGPNDGQPQHF. This chain links TRBV19 with TRBJ1-5; TRBD1 matches 12 bases. The V and J ends lost 5 bases and 6 bases, in that order; junction bases with no gene match: 20. CDR3 length: 20 residues. The germline gives CDR1 LNHDA, CDR2 SQIVND (reference sequence).

The chain carries TRBV29-1 and TRBJ1-1, with a possible D match to TRBD1 (6 bases). Germline V gene lookup returns CDR1 SQVTM and CDR2 ANQGSEA. The length of the CDR3 is 12 residues. CDR3 protein: CGTGPMNTEAFF. For the CDR3, the DNA is TGCGGTACAGGGCCGATGAACACTGAAGCTTTCTTT.

V is TRBV15 and J is TRBJ1-1; no reliable D call. Per the germline V gene, CDR1 is LNHNV and CDR2 is YYDKDF (reference sequence). V was trimmed by 3 bases and J by 1 base, leaving 15 bases between them. This CDR3 is 16 amino acids long. As DNA, the CDR3 is TGTGCCACCAGCAGCCTCCGGGAAGACGGGAACACTGAAGCTTTCTTT. Protein: CATSSLREDGNTEAFF.

The rearrangement joins TRBV19 to TRBJ1-5; 7 bases fit TRBD1. Trimming cost V 5 bases and J 0 bases; bases outside gene matches: 10. This CDR3 comprises 17 residues. Germline assignment: CDR1 LNHDA and CDR2 SQIVND (reference sequence). CDR3 residues: CASSSNLGQDSNQPQHF. The CDR3 nucleotides read TGTGCCAGTAGTTCAAACCTCGGACAGGATAGCAATCAGCCCCAGCATTTT.

The chain uses TRBV4-1 and TRBJ1-1; 7 bases fit TRBD1. The CDR3 extends over 13 amino acids. V dropped 6 bases and J dropped 6; count of bases not matched to a gene: 7. Per the germline V gene, CDR1 is MGHRA and CDR2 is YSYEKL. The CDR3 loop reads CASRPTGRPEAFF. CDR3 DNA: TGCGCCAGCAGACCGACAGGGAGACCTGAAGCTTTCTTT.